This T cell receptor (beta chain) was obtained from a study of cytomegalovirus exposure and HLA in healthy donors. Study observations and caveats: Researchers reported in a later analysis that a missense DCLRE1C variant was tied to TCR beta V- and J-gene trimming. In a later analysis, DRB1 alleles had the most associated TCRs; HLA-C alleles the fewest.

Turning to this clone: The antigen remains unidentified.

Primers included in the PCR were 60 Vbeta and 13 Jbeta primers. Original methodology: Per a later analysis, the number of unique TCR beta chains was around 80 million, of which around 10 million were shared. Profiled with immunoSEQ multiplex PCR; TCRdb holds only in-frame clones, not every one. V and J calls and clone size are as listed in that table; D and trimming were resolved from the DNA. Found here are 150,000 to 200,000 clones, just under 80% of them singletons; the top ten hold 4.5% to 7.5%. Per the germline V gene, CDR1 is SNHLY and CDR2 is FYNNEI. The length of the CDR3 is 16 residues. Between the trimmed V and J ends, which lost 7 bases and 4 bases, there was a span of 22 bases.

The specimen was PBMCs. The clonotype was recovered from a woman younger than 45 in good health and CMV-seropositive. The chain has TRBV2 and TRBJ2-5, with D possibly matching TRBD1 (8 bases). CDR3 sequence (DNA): TGTGCCAGCATTCCGGGAGGACAGGGAGTTGGAGAGACCCAGTACTTC. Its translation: CASIPGGQGVGETQYF.